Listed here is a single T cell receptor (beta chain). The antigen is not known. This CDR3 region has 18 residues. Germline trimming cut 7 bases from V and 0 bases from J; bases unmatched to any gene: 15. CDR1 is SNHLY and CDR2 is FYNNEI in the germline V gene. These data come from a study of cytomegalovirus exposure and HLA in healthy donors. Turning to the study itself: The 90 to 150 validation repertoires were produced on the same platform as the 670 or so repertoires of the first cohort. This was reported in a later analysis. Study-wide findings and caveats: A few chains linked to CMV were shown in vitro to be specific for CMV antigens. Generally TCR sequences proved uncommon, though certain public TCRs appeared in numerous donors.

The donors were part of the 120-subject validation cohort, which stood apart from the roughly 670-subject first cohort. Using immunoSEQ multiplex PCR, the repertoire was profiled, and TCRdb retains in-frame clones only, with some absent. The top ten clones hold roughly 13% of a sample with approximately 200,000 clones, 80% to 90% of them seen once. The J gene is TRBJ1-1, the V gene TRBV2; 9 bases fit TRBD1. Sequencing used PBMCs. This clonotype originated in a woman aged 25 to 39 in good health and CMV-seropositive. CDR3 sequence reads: CASTTPPGQGLMNTEAFF. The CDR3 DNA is TGTGCCAGCACCACACCCCCGGGACAGGGACTCATGAACACTGAAGCTTTCTTT.